A selection of T cell receptor beta chains follows, all from one sample in a study of T cell responses to AZD1222 COVID-19 vaccine. TCRdb keeps only in-frame clones here, not all; method: immunoSEQ multiplex PCR. Altogether more than 60,000 clones are present, approximately 85% being singletons, with the ten largest covering 15% to 20%. Sequencing used peripheral blood, obtained on day 0 of AZD1222 vaccination. Every receptor here comes from an adult in good health. Both conserved end residues are part of each CDR3. D genes are given only for firm matches. Only some rows state a clone size, as once, few, many or a class for expanded clones.

-	TRBV25-1	-	TRBJ2-3	CASSEVGTGGTDTQYF	TGTGCCAGCAGTGAAGTGGGCACGGGCGGCACAGATACGCAGTATTTT
-	TRBV5-6	-	TRBJ1-4	CASNWNRGEFEKLFF	TGTGCCAGCAACTGGAACCGGGGAGAGTTTGAAAAACTGTTTTTT
-	TRBV19	-	TRBJ1-4	CASSMVREKLFF	TGTGCCAGTAGTATGGTTCGAGAAAAACTGTTTTTT
once	TRBV24-1	-	TRBJ1-1	CATSGRGGDTEAFF	TGTGCCACCAGTGGCCGGGGCGGGGACACTGAAGCTTTCTTT
-	TRBV20-1	TRBD2	TRBJ2-6	CSASASGDISGANVLTF	TGCAGTGCTAGTGCTAGCGGAGATATCTCTGGGGCCAACGTCCTGACTTTC
-	TRBV3-1/TRBV3-2	-	TRBJ2-7	CASSQLMGLYIYEQYF	TGTGCCAGCAGCCAACTCATGGGACTTTATATTTACGAGCAGTACTTC
-	TRBV9	-	TRBJ1-6	CASSVGESDNSPLHF	TGTGCCAGCAGCGTAGGCGAGTCAGATAATTCACCCCTCCACTTT
once	TRBV24-1	TRBD1	TRBJ2-1	CATSDQDRVNINNEQFF	TGTGCCACCAGTGACCAAGACAGGGTCAACATCAACAATGAGCAGTTCTTC
-	TRBV27	-	TRBJ1-1	CASSPGRGGDTEAFF	TGTGCCAGCAGTCCCGGGCGAGGGGGAGACACTGAAGCTTTCTTT
-	TRBV7-8	-	TRBJ1-5	CASSLGARGGQPQHF	TGTGCCAGCAGCTTAGGGGCCAGAGGGGGTCAGCCCCAGCATTTT
once	TRBV19	-	TRBJ2-3	CASTPGAGYTDTQYF	TGTGCCAGTACCCCGGGGGCCGGATACACAGATACGCAGTATTTT
-	TRBV6-5	TRBD2	TRBJ2-7	CASSTGTSGTYEQYF	TGTGCCAGCAGCACCGGGACTAGCGGTACCTACGAGCAGTACTTC
-	TRBV27	TRBD2	TRBJ2-7	CASSHLAAYEQYF	TGTGCCAGCAGTCACCTAGCGGCTTACGAGCAGTACTTC
-	TRBV19	TRBD2	TRBJ2-3	CASSRGLANPDTQYF	TGTGCCAGTAGTCGGGGACTAGCTAACCCAGATACGCAGTATTTT
-	TRBV19	-	TRBJ1-3	CASRETQRGNTIYF	TGTGCCAGTAGGGAGACTCAAAGAGGAAACACCATATATTTT
-	TRBV30	TRBD2	TRBJ2-3	CAWTRTSGGGTQYF	TGTGCCTGGACCCGGACTAGCGGGGGGGGTACGCAGTATTTT
-	TRBV5-4	-	TRBJ1-2	CASSLGHPPGSYGYTF	TGTGCCAGCAGCCTAGGACACCCCCCCGGGAGCTATGGCTACACCTTC
-	TRBV6-1	-	TRBJ1-3	CASSEQALSGNTIYF	TGTGCCAGCAGTGAACAGGCCCTCTCTGGAAACACCATATATTTT
-	TRBV2	TRBD1	TRBJ1-2	CASSMGQGNYGYTF	TGTGCCAGCAGTATGGGACAGGGGAACTATGGCTACACCTTC
-	TRBV3-1/TRBV3-2	-	TRBJ1-2	CASSPGSRYGYTF	TGTGCCAGCAGCCCCGGTAGCCGATATGGCTACACCTTC
-	TRBV5-5	-	TRBJ2-3	CASTQVGVGADTQYF	TGTGCCAGCACCCAAGTTGGGGTGGGGGCTGATACGCAGTATTTT
-	TRBV10-2	-	TRBJ1-3	CASSEGGKRNTIYF	TGCGCCAGCAGTGAAGGGGGAAAAAGAAACACCATATATTTT
-	TRBV5-1	-	TRBJ2-7	CASKRPDGNEQYF	TGCGCCAGCAAAAGACCCGACGGCAACGAGCAGTACTTC
-	TRBV4-2	-	TRBJ2-7	CASSGDIRRRAEQYF	TGTGCCAGCAGCGGGGATATAAGAAGGAGGGCCGAGCAGTACTTC
-	TRBV5-6	-	TRBJ1-1	CASSLPGLGGDTEAFF	TGTGCCAGCAGCTTACCGGGACTCGGCGGCGACACTGAAGCTTTCTTT
-	TRBV10-3	-	TRBJ1-3	CAIRGTRENGNTIYF	TGTGCCATCAGGGGAACCAGGGAAAATGGAAACACCATATATTTT
-	TRBV5-5	-	TRBJ1-5	CASSLGGVQPQHF	TGTGCCAGCAGCTTGGGGGGAGTTCAGCCCCAGCATTTT
few	TRBV19	TRBD1	TRBJ1-1	CASNEGQGAEAFF	TGTGCCAGTAACGAGGGACAGGGCGCTGAAGCTTTCTTT